Below are 9 T cell receptor beta chains sequenced from a single sample in a study of blood T cells in healthy people across ages. For the second PCR, which ran for about 6 to 12 cycles, a sample-barcoded 5' primer and a J-beta primer mix were used. Using its own MiXCR run on the 5' RACE reads, TCRdb lists one record per CDR3 protein. Among approximately 350,000 distinct CDR3 sequences, 52% were seen once, and the ten largest hold 51%. Sequences were obtained from blood. Every receptor here comes from a man aged 55 to 70 in good health.

This clonotype was detected only once. The chain uses TRBV20-1 and TRBJ2-7, with 7 nucleotides matching TRBD1. V lost 2 bases and J lost 7; bases outside the gene matches: 14. The CDR3 has 15 residues. Germline-derived CDR1 and CDR2 are DFQATT and SNEGSKA (reference sequence). CDR3 amino acids: CSARYHRGAYNEQYF. DNA for the CDR3: TGCAGTGCTAGATATCACAGGGGCGCCTACAATGAGCAGTACTTC.

The chain is built from TRBV4-3 and TRBJ1-2; D is ambiguous. V dropped 0 bases and J dropped 4 bases, with 12 bases sitting between them. The CDR3 has 15 amino acids. Germline CDR1 LGHNA, CDR2 YSLEER. The DNA of the CDR3 is TGCGCCAGCAGCCAAGATTGGGAGGGCGCCTATGGCTACACCTTC. The encoded protein is CASSQDWEGAYGYTF.

This clonotype was detected only once. The chain recombines TRBV5-6 with TRBJ2-1, with D perhaps TRBD1 (6 bases). The CDR3 totals 14 residues. Per germline, CDR1 SGHDT and CDR2 YYEEEE. V lost 4 bases and J lost 2, with 10 bases in between. CDR3 bases: TGTGCCAGCAGCCCAGGGGTGGCCTACAATGAGCAGTTCTTC. It specifies CASSPGVAYNEQFF.

The rearrangement joins TRBV11-2 to TRBJ2-7; 8 bases are a match to TRBD2. V shed 5 bases, J shed 2 bases, and the junction held 8 bases outside the gene matches. Germline V CDR1 and CDR2: SGHAT, FQNNGV. This CDR3 is built from 15 residues. CDR3 nucleotides: TGTGCCAGCAGCCCCCCCGGGGGGGGTGCCTACGAGCAGTACTTC. Translating gives CASSPPGGGAYEQYF.

Worth noting for this clonotype: One base away lies a much larger clone, so this may be a sequencing read error. The chain is built from TRBV5-1 and TRBJ2-5, with 10 bases fitting TRBD2. The CDR3 runs to 15 residues. V lost 5 bases to trimming and J lost 11 bases; unmatched junction nucleotides: 15. The germline CDR1 and CDR2 sequences are SGHRS and YFSETQ. The CDR3 DNA is TGCGCCAGCAGGTACTTAGCGGGAGGTAATAATGAGCAGTACTTC. Translating it yields CASRYLAGGNNEQYF.

The chain joins TRBV7-9 to TRBJ1-6; possibly TRBD1 for D (5 bases). Germline CDR1 reads SEHNR; CDR2 reads FQNEAQ (reference sequence). V was clipped by 5 bases and J by 8 bases, with 13 bases between them. This CDR3 spans 14 amino acids. CDR3 in amino acids: CASSPGQGDSPLHF. CDR3 DNA sequence: TGTGCCAGCAGCCCGGGGCAGGGCGATTCACCCCTCCACTTT.

The CDR3 DNA is TGTGCCACCAGTGTTACTAGCGGGAGGTCAGATACGCAGTATTTT. This codes for CATSVTSGRSDTQYF. This rearrangement joins TRBV24-1 to TRBJ2-3, with 12 bases matching TRBD2. CDR1 KGHDR and CDR2 SFDVKD come from the germline V gene. V dropped 5 bases and J dropped 4; count of bases not matched to a gene: 3. The CDR3 is made up of 15 amino acids.

In regard to this clonotype: One base away lies a much larger clone, so this may be a sequencing read error. The chain employs TRBV20-1 and TRBJ2-1; 8 bases fit TRBD2. The CDR3 runs 15 residues. Germline lookup yields CDR1 DFQATT and CDR2 SNEGSKA (reference sequence). J gave up 0 bases and V 6 bases, and 7 bases lay outside the gene matches. The DNA for the CDR3 is TGCAGTGCCGAGACTAGCGCTAGCTCCTACAATGAGCAGTTCTTC. Protein: CSAETSASSYNEQFF.

This clonotype was seen only once. The chain couples TRBV2 to TRBJ2-2; 7 bases line up with TRBD2. The length of the CDR3 is 14 residues. Germline V gives CDR1 SNHLY, CDR2 FYNNEI. V was pared by 6 bases and J by 6 bases, with 7 bases of the junction left unmatched. CDR3: CASRGLLASGELFF. The CDR3 DNA is TGTGCCAGCAGGGGACTATTAGCCTCCGGGGAGCTGTTTTTT.